The subject of this entry is one T cell receptor (beta chain). What this receptor recognizes is not known. No base qualities exist here, and no much larger clone lies one base off it. TCRdb shows the sequencer as Illumina HiSeq 2500. Quantitative 5'-RACE with molecular barcodes was the method used to prepare the TCR beta libraries. The authors' pipeline ran thus. A new computational method, built on a probabilistic model of VDJ rearrangement, was used to identify disease-linked TCR variants. TCRdb reworked the public reads: Q25 trimming with fastp, MiXCR clone assembly, productive beta chains retained. Rows are combined by CDR3 protein, so each entry shows the most common genes and DNA. The V and J calls were not made by the authors but by TCRdb's processing. Here the sample has approximately 400,000 distinct CDR3 sequences; roughly 17% occur a single time. The ten largest clones take up approximately 1% of the sample.

These data belong to a study of CD8 T cells in ankylosing spondylitis (TCRdb year 2017). Background for the entire study: T cell receptor beta repertoires were profiled in healthy donors and ankylosing spondylitis patients so that disease-linked TCR variants could be found. The full study cohort comprised approximately 23 ankylosing spondylitis patients and approximately 100 healthy donors. Samples of peripheral blood were taken, and for ankylosing spondylitis patients, synovial fluid was collected as well.

The CDR3, cysteine through phenylalanine, is 13 amino acids long. Solely the CDR3 DNA is kept, with 39 bases framed from the first base. The germline V gene (reference sequence) sets CDR1 to LGHDT and CDR2 to YNNKEL. Trimming at the junction amounts to 3 bases on V and 3 bases on J, and the germline ends lie 8 bases apart. Results the study describes overall, beyond this receptor: A TCR beta motif made up of eight or nine highly homologous amino acid variants appeared to be characteristic of blood from ankylosing spondylitis patients. The disease-linked clones were reported to be significantly enriched in matched synovial fluid samples from ankylosing spondylitis patients. Some TCR beta motif variants had previously been reported in synovial fluid and blood of reactive arthritis patients, which suggested common disease-initiation mechanisms. The disease-linked clones showed a CD8+ phenotype and occurred at relatively low frequencies in peripheral blood.

Specimen: blood, either unsorted or a sorted T cell fraction (not recorded which). The sequence came from a male donor with ankylosing spondylitis. In this chain, TRBV3-1 is recombined with TRBJ2-5; there is no confident call for the D gene. The CDR3 in this case is CASSHIPKETQYF. The sequence in DNA is TGTGCCAGCAGCCACATACCCAAAGAGACCCAGTACTTC.